This T cell receptor beta chain was documented in a study of CD8 T cells in ankylosing spondylitis. The sample holds many counts of this clonotype. What it recognizes is unknown. Study-level results: Several highly homologous variants formed a TCR beta motif that appeared characteristic of ankylosing spondylitis blood. Reported data indicate significant enrichment of disease-linked clones within matched ankylosing spondylitis synovial fluid.

This CDR3 comprises 17 residues. Germline V gene sequence: CDR1 MNHEY, CDR2 SMNVEV (reference sequence). V lost 2 bases, J lost 0 bases, and 15 bases lay in between. TCRdb fed the 5' RACE reads into MiXCR, producing one record per CDR3 protein. There are fewer than 550,000 distinct CDR3 sequences in the sample; less than 6% occur only once, and approximately 4% lies in the top ten. The sequence came from a male donor with ankylosing spondylitis. Sequenced sample: blood, either unsorted or a sorted T cell fraction (not recorded which). V gene TRBV27 combines with J gene TRBJ2-3, with a possible D match to TRBD2 (5 bases). CDR3 sequence (DNA): TGTGCCAGCAGTTTAACCCCAGGTCGGACTAGCACAGATACGCAGTATTTT. This codes for CASSLTPGRTSTDTQYF.